This TCR beta chain derives from a study of blood T cell repertoires in COVID-19. Turning to the study itself: COVID-19 samples, acute and convalescent, were from the United States, Italy and Spain. T cells, B-cell-depleted T cells, or PBMCs supplied cDNA or gDNA.

Trimming removed 2 bases at V and 11 bases at J, with 15 bases between. CDR1 and CDR2 from the germline V gene are SGHTA and FQGNSA. The CDR3 runs to 13 residues. In the original analysis: By means of reference gene primer amplification, nucleated cell counts were estimated. Data came from immunoSEQ multiplex PCR; TCRdb stores just in-frame clones and leaves some out. Clone size and V and J calls were adopted from that table, with D and trimming inferred from the DNA. The data hold some 300,000 clones, with 70% to 90% observed a single time. The V gene is TRBV7-2, the J gene TRBJ1-2, with a possible D match to TRBD1 (5 bases). Sequenced material: peripheral blood. The clonotype originates from a woman aged 25 to 39 who had recovered from COVID-19. CDR3 sequence (DNA): TGTGCCAGCAGCTTAAAAGGGGCCCGGCAGTACACCTTC. Its translation: CASSLKGARQYTF.